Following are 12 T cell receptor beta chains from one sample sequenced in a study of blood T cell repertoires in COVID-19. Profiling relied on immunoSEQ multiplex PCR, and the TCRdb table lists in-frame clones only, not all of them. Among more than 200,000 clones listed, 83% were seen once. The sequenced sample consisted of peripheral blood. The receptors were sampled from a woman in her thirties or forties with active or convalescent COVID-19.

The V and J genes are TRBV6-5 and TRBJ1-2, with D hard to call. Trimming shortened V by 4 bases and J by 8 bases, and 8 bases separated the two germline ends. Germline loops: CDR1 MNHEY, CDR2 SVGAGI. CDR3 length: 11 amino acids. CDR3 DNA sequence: TGTGCCAGCAGTTCCGGGATCGGCTACACCTTC. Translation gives CASSSGIGYTF.

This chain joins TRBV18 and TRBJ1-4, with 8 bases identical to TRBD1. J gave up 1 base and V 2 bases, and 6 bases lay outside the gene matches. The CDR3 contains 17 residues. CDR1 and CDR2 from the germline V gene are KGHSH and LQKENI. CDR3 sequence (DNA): TGTGCCAGCTCACCAAGGGGCAGGGGGCGAACTAATGAAAAACTGTTTTTT. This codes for CASSPRGRGRTNEKLFF.

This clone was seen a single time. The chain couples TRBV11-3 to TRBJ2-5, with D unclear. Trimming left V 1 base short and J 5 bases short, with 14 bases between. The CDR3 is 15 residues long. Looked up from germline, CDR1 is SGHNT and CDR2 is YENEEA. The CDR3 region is CASSLVVGRVETQYF. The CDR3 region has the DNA TGTGCCAGCAGCTTAGTGGTGGGCCGAGTTGAGACCCAGTACTTC.

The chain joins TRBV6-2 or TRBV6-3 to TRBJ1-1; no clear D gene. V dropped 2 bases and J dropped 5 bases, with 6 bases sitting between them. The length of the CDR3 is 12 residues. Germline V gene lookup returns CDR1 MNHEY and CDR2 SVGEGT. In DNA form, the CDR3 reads TGTGCCAGCAGTTACCAACAGACTGAAGCTTTCTTT. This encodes CASSYQQTEAFF.

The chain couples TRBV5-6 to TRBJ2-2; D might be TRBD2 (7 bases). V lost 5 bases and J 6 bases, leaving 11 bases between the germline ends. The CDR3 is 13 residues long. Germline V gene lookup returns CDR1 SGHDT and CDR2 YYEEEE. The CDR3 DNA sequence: TGTGCCAGCAGAGGGAGGGGGGCCGGGGAGCTGTTTTTT. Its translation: CASRGRGAGELFF.

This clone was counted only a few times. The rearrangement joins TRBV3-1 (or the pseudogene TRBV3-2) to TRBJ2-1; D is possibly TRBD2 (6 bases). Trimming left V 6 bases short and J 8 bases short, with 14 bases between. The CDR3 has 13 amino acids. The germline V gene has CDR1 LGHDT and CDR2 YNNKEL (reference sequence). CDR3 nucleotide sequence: TGTGCCAGCAGTCCGGGAGCCCCCCATGAGCAGTTCTTC. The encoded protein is CASSPGAPHEQFF.

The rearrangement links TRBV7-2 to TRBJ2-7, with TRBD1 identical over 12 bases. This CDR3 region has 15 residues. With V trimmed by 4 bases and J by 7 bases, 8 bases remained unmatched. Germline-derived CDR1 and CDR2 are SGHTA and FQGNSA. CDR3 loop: CASSSRDRGRQEQYF. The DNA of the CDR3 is TGTGCCAGCAGCTCCCGGGACAGGGGGCGACAAGAGCAGTACTTC.

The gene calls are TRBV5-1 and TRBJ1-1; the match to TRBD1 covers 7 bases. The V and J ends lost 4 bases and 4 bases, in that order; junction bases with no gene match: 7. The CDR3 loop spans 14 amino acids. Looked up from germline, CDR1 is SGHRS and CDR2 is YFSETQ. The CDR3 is CASSKGGRGTEAFF. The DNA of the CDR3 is TGCGCCAGCAGCAAAGGGGGCCGAGGCACTGAAGCTTTCTTT.

CDR3: CASSLAEAGAYEQYF. CDR3 coding DNA: TGTGCCAGCAGTTTGGCCGAGGCGGGGGCCTACGAGCAGTACTTC. V usage is TRBV6-2 or TRBV6-3 and J usage is TRBJ2-7; 7 bases map to TRBD2. The length of the CDR3 is 15 residues. CDR1 MNHEY and CDR2 SVGEGT come from the germline V gene. J lost 2 bases, V lost 4 bases, and 8 bases had no gene match.

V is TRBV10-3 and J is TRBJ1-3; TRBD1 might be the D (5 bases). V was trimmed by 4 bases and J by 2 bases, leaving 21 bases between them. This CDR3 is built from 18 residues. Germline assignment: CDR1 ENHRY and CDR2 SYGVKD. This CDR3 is CAISGASRQGFTGNTIYF. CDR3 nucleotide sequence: TGTGCCATCAGTGGAGCTAGTCGGCAGGGATTTACTGGAAACACCATATATTTT.

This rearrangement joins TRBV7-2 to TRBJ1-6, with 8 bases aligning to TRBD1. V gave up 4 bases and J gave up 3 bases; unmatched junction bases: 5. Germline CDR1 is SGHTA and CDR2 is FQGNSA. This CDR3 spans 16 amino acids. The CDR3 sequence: CASSSTGGYYNSPLHF. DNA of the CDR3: TGTGCCAGCAGCTCAACAGGGGGGTACTATAATTCACCCCTCCACTTT.

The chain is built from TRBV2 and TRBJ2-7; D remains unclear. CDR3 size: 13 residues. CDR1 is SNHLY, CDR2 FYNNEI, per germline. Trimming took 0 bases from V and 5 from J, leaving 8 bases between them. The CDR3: CASSEALRDEQYF. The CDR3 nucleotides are TGTGCCAGCAGTGAAGCCCTCCGGGACGAGCAGTACTTC.